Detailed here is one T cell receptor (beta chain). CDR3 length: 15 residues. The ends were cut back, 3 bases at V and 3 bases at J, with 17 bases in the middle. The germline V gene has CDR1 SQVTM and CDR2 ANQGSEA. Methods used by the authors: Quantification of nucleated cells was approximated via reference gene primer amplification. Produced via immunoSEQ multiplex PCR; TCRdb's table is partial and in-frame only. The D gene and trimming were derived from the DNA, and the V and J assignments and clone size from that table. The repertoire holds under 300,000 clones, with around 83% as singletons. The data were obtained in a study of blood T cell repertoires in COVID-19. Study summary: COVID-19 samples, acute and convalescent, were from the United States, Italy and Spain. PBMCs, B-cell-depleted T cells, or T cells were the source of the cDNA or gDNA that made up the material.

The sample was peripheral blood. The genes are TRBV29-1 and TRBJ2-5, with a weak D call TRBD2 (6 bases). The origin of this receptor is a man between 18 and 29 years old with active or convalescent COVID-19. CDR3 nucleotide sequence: TGCAGCGTTGATGGGGCGGGATATTTTAAAGAGACCCAGTACTTC. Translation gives CSVDGAGYFKETQYF.